This T cell receptor beta chain was sequenced for a study of shared clonotypes between healthy human individuals. TCRdb keeps only in-frame clones here, not all; method: immunoSEQ multiplex PCR. The data contain more than 450,000 clones, approximately 85% of them singletons. Donors comprised healthy HIV-negative adults lacking recent acute infections or vaccinations. The CDR3 length is 12 residues. The V end lost 2 bases, the J end lost 8 bases, and 9 bases lay between the germline ends. Germline V gene lookup returns CDR1 SEHNR and CDR2 FQNEAQ (reference sequence). The clonotype was recovered from a woman in her 40s in good health. Some clones in this sample may be carry-over from other donors' samples. The rearrangement uses TRBV7-9 and TRBJ1-1; D is uncertain. The sample consisted of PBMCs. The CDR3 DNA reads as TGTGCCAGCAGCTTAAATACAAACGAAGCTTTCTTT. Encoded protein: CASSLNTNEAFF. The variable domain in full, completed from reference TRBV7-9 and TRBJ1-1, reads DTGVSQNPRHKITKRGQNVTFRCDPISEHNRLYWYRQTLGQGPEFLTYFQNEAQLEKSRLLSDRFSAERPKGSFSTLEIQRTEQGDSAMYLCASSLNTNEAFFGQGTRLTVV.